These 20 T cell receptor beta chains originate from one sample sequenced in a study of T cell repertoires in cytomegalovirus infection. What these receptors recognize is not known. One entry per CDR3 protein results from TCRdb running MiXCR on the reads. Found here are some 590,000 distinct CDR3 sequences, 40% of them singletons; the top ten hold around 46%. The material was cultured PBMCs, obtained from culture after CMV antigen stimulation. Every receptor here comes from a human donor in good health (CMV status not recorded). Some clones in this sample may be carry-over from other donors' samples.

The DNA of the CDR3 is TGTGCCAGTAGGGCCATGGATGTAGATACGCAGTATTTT. Amino acids: CASRAMDVDTQYF. The rearrangement uses TRBV19 and TRBJ2-3; no definite D call. V shed 6 bases and J shed 5 bases, with 12 bases lying between them. This CDR3 has 13 residues. Germline CDR1 reads LNHDA; CDR2 reads SQIVND (reference sequence).

The sample holds a few counts of this clonotype. The chain is built from TRBV7-2 and TRBJ2-1; D gene uncertain. This CDR3 is 13 amino acids long. Germline V CDR1 and CDR2: SGHTA, FQGNSA. Trimming took 5 bases from V and 10 from J, leaving 15 bases between them. The CDR3 DNA sequence: TGTGCCAGCAGCCTATCTTGGGCGGAAGAGCAGTTCTTC. Its translation: CASSLSWAEEQFF.

This clonotype was counted between two and nine times. The CDR3 DNA reads TGTGCCAGTAGTATCGACAGGGCGATTAACTATGGCTACACCTTC. Translated: CASSIDRAINYGYTF. The V and J genes are TRBV19 and TRBJ1-2; 7 nucleotides align to TRBD1. Germline V gene sequence: CDR1 LNHDA, CDR2 SQIVND (reference sequence). This CDR3 contains 15 residues. With V trimmed by 3 bases and J by 1 base, 5 bases remained unmatched.

The chain is built from TRBV20-1 and TRBJ2-5, with no clear D. V was pared by 6 bases and J by 8 bases, with 16 bases between. The CDR3 is 12 residues long. Germline V CDR1 and CDR2: DFQATT, SNEGSKA (reference sequence). The CDR3 nucleotides are TGCAGTGCACCGAGCGAGAGTGACACCCAGTACTTC. Encoded protein: CSAPSESDTQYF.

The chain uses TRBV7-2 and TRBJ2-7, with 10 bases fitting TRBD1. Trimming removed 5 bases from V and 3 bases from J; junction bases left unmatched: 10. The CDR3 sequence is 16 residues long. Germline V lookup: CDR1 SGHTA, CDR2 FQGNSA. CDR3 DNA: TGTGCCAGCAGCCCGCGGGTCGGGACAGGGGTCTACGAGCAGTACTTC. As protein: CASSPRVGTGVYEQYF.

The CDR3 bases are TGTGCCAGCAGTGCCGACTATAACTATGGCTACACCTTC. Its protein product is CASSADYNYGYTF. The rearrangement uses TRBV6-1 and TRBJ1-2, with D unresolved. Trimming left V 4 bases short and J 1 base short, with 7 bases between. Germline CDR1 is MNHNS and CDR2 is SASEGT. CDR3 length equals 13 residues.

V is TRBV29-1 and J is TRBJ1-4, with D tentatively TRBD1 (6 bases). The CDR3 sequence is 13 residues long. Germline assignment: CDR1 SQVTM and CDR2 ANQGSEA. V was pared by 7 bases and J by 3 bases, with 12 bases between. CDR3 coding DNA: TGCAGCGCCGGAGGGGGGGCTAATGAAAAACTGTTTTTT. Translated: CSAGGGANEKLFF. Full variable domain (missing parts from reference TRBV29-1 and TRBJ1-4): SAVISQKPSRDICQRGTSLTIQCQVDSQVTMMFWYRQQPGQSLTLIATANQGSEATYESGFVIDKFPISRPNLTFSTLTVSNMSPEDSSIYLCSAGGGANEKLFFGSGTQLSVL.

J is TRBJ2-3 and V is TRBV7-6, with 8 bases aligning to TRBD2. The ends lost 1 base at V and 0 bases at J; junction bases unmatched: 6. This CDR3 has 17 residues. From germline, CDR1 is SGHVS and CDR2 FNYEAQ. CDR3 nucleotide sequence: TGTGCCAGCAGCTTAGTCGCAGCGGGGGTCAGCACAGATACGCAGTATTTT. Encoded protein: CASSLVAAGVSTDTQYF.

This clonotype occurred once. The chain carries TRBV6-1 and TRBJ2-5, with D tentatively TRBD1 (6 bases). The CDR3 extends over 15 amino acids. CDR1 MNHNS and CDR2 SASEGT come from the germline V gene. The ends were cut back, 5 bases at V and 2 bases at J, with 15 bases in the middle. CDR3 sequence: CASSHRDNFQETQYF. The CDR3 coding sequence is TGTGCCAGCAGTCACCGGGACAATTTTCAAGAGACCCAGTACTTC.

CDR3 in amino acids: CASTMGRGYNEQFF. In nucleotides, the CDR3 is TGTGCCAGCACTATGGGGAGGGGATACAATGAGCAGTTCTTC. The V gene is TRBV5-6, the J gene TRBJ2-1; TRBD2 matches at 7 bases. The germline CDR1 and CDR2 sequences are SGHDT and YYEEEE. Losses at the gene ends were 6 bases for V and 4 bases for J; bases not matched to a gene: 7. This CDR3 is 14 amino acids long.

The genes are TRBV19 and TRBJ2-5; D might be TRBD1 (5 bases). The germline CDR1 and CDR2 sequences are LNHDA and SQIVND (reference sequence). The CDR3 extends over 15 amino acids. Trimming cost V 5 bases and J 10 bases, with 23 bases left between them. The CDR3 is CASSSRVPGAYDQYF. The CDR3 nucleotides are TGTGCCAGTAGTTCCCGGGTTCCTGGGGCGTACGACCAGTACTTC.

This clonotype was seen only a few times. CDR3 nucleotides: TGTGCCAGCAGCTCCGACAGGGGAGGTGGCTACACCTTC. This encodes CASSSDRGGGYTF. The J gene is TRBJ1-2, the V gene TRBV7-2; 8 positions agree with TRBD1. V dropped 4 bases and J dropped 7; count of bases not matched to a gene: 5. This CDR3 is 13 amino acids long. CDR1 and CDR2 (germline): SGHTA, FQGNSA.

This clonotype occurred a few times. The chain recombines TRBV6-2 or TRBV6-3 with TRBJ2-6, with a tentative D call TRBD2 (6 bases). V gave up 0 bases and J gave up 0 bases, with 15 bases separating them. Germline CDR1 is MNHEY and CDR2 is SVGEGT. The CDR3 is 19 amino acids. The CDR3 reads CASSYSTTSRDSGANVLTF. The CDR3 DNA sequence: TGTGCCAGCAGTTACTCGACCACTAGCAGAGACTCTGGGGCCAACGTCCTGACTTTC.

The rearrangement joins TRBV12-3 or TRBV12-4 to TRBJ2-1; D is possibly TRBD1 or TRBD2 (5 bases each). Trimming pared 3 bases from V and 6 bases from J, leaving 12 bases between. The CDR3 is made up of 14 amino acids. This CDR3 is CASSFEPRGNEQFF. The DNA for the CDR3 is TGTGCCAGCAGTTTCGAACCGAGGGGCAATGAGCAGTTCTTC.

In this sample, this clonotype turned up a few times. V and J are TRBV5-4 and TRBJ2-1; 9 bases fit TRBD1. CDR1 and CDR2 from the germline V gene are SGHNT and YYREEE (reference sequence). After removal of 4 bases from V and 10 bases from J, the junction contained 9 bases not matched to a gene. This CDR3 is 14 amino acids long. CDR3 bases: TGTGCCAGCAGCGCACGGACAGGGGTCGGCGAGCAGTTCTTC. It specifies CASSARTGVGEQFF.

The chain combines TRBV23-1 with TRBJ2-5; 7 bases are shared with TRBD1. TRBV23-1 belongs to the ORF category, with a function that is uncertain. Trimming took 3 bases from V and 3 from J; bases not matched to a gene: 7. The CDR3 is 15 amino acids. CDR3 bases: TGCGCCAGCAGTCATCCCGAGGGGGCGAAAGAGACCCAGTACTTC. Protein: CASSHPEGAKETQYF.

This clonotype turned up a few times. The chain couples TRBV12-3 or TRBV12-4 to TRBJ1-1, with D unresolved. The ends were cut back, 3 bases at V and 5 bases at J, with 7 bases in the middle. The CDR3 runs to 12 residues. CDR3 sequence (DNA): TGTGCCAGCAGTTTGCCCTTAACTGAAGCTTTCTTT. This translates into CASSLPLTEAFF.

Remarks on this clonotype: Because it lacks the conserved phenylalanine or tryptophan at the end, this CDR3 is likely a read error. This chain connects TRBV7-9 to TRBJ1-2; D may be TRBD1 (5 bases). The length of the CDR3 is 15 residues. V dropped 11 bases and J dropped 9 bases, with 28 bases sitting between them. In germline, CDR1 is SEHNR, CDR2 FQNEAQ (reference sequence). The CDR3: CAAGEGTGMSGSYTI. CDR3 sequence (DNA): TGTGCCGCGGGGGAAGGAACCGGCATGTCGGGTAGCTACACCATC.

This sequence joins TRBV10-3 and TRBJ2-3, with a possible D match to TRBD2 (6 bases). The CDR3 is made up of 15 amino acids. The V end lost 6 bases, the J end lost 5 bases, and 18 bases lay between the germline ends. Germline V CDR1 and CDR2: ENHRY, SYGVKD. The DNA for the CDR3 is TGTGCCATCAGGTCGGAGGCGGGGTCGGGAGATACGCAGTATTTT. Amino acids: CAIRSEAGSGDTQYF.

The chain employs TRBV11-2 and TRBJ2-6; 7 positions match TRBD2. J was trimmed by 0 bases and V by 5 bases; bases with no gene match: 7. CDR3 length: 17 residues. Germline lookup yields CDR1 SGHAT and CDR2 FQNNGV. CDR3 region: CASSIRGGSSGANVLTF. The CDR3 DNA reads as TGTGCCAGCAGCATACGTGGCGGGAGCTCTGGGGCCAACGTCCTGACTTTC.